This T cell receptor beta chain was sequenced during a study of CD8 T cells in Susac syndrome. Trimming at V came to 6 bases and at J to 2 bases, leaving 5 bases not matched to a gene. This CDR3 contains 14 residues. CDR1 is MNHNS and CDR2 is SASEGT in the germline V gene. After extraction with the RNeasy kit, about 0.45 to 1 ug of the RNA was reverse transcribed using random hexamers. A single record per CDR3 protein comes from TCRdb applying MiXCR to the immunoSEQ multiplex PCR reads. The profile shows fewer than 350,000 distinct CDR3 sequences, 70% to 90% of them singletons. The source material was CD8+ T cells from PBMCs. V gene TRBV6-1 combines with J gene TRBJ2-7, with TRBD1 identical over 9 bases. This TCR derives from a human donor with multiple sclerosis. The CDR3 protein is CASRFGQGTYEQYF. Written as DNA, the CDR3 is TGTGCCAGCAGATTCGGACAGGGGACCTACGAGCAGTACTTC.